Here is one TCR beta chain with its context. Assay used: immunoSEQ multiplex PCR; TCRdb lists only in-frame clones, some missing. The table includes about 1.9 million clones, 90% to 95% detected once. Losses at the gene ends were 4 bases for V and 4 bases for J; bases not matched to a gene: 7. The CDR3 runs to 14 residues. CDR1 SGHTS and CDR2 YDEGEE come from the germline V gene. The data originate from a study of shared clonotypes between healthy human individuals. Only CD45RO-negative cells positively selected for CCR7 counted as naive CD8 cells, so terminally differentiated effector memory CD45RA+ cells were excluded.

This receptor was identified in a man between 18 and 35 years old in good health. Some clones in this sample may be carry-over from other donors' samples. The chain uses TRBV5-8 and TRBJ1-2, with 7 positions matching TRBD1. The sequenced material came from naive CD8+ T cells from PBMCs. The chain's CDR3 is CASSLSTGVYGYTF. The CDR3 DNA sequence: TGTGCCAGCAGCCTCAGTACAGGGGTCTATGGCTACACCTTC.